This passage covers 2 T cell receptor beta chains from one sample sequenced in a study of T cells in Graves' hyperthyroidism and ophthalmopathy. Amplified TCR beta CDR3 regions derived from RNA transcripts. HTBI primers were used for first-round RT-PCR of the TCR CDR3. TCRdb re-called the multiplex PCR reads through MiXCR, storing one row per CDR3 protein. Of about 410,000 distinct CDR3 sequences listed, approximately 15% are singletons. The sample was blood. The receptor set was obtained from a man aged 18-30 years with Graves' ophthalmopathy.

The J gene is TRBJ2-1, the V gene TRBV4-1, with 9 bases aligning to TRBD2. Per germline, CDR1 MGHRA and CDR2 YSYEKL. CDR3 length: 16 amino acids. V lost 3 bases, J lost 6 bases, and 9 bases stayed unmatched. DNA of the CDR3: TGCGCCAGCAGCCAGGTAGCGGGGGCGATTAGCAATGAGCAGTTCTTC. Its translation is CASSQVAGAISNEQFF.

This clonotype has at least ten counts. The CDR3 DNA follows: TGTGCCAGCAGCTGGCGGGAATCTGGGAATGAGCAGTTCTTC. Residues: CASSWRESGNEQFF. V gene TRBV7-9 combines with J gene TRBJ2-1; possible D gene TRBD2, 6 bases. Germline CDR1 and CDR2: SEHNR and FQNEAQ (reference sequence). The CDR3 has 14 residues. Trimming removed 4 bases at V and 7 bases at J, with 14 bases between.